Given below is one T cell receptor (beta chain) in context. The antigen remains undetermined. This CDR3 region has 14 residues. J was trimmed by 0 bases and V by 6 bases; bases with no gene match: 5. TCRdb reprocessed the RT-PCR reads with MiXCR, giving one entry per CDR3 protein. The table records 800,000 or so distinct CDR3 sequences, over 20% of them present only once. These data come from a study of response to subunit inactivated influenza vaccine. Study-wide findings and caveats: Each seasonal influenza vaccination, the authors suggested, recruits few new T cells.

This sequence was found in a man aged 50-59 years who received an inactivated influenza vaccine. This sample comprised PBMCs from blood, obtained 5 to 6 days after vaccination. The chain employs TRBV12-3 or TRBV12-4 and TRBJ2-7; 7 nucleotides match TRBD1. In DNA form, the CDR3 reads TGTGCCAGCAGGGGGACAGTGAGCTCCTACGAGCAGTACTTC. This gives the protein CASRGTVSSYEQYF.